Listed here are 11 T cell receptor beta chains from one sample, sequenced in a study of T cells in Graves' hyperthyroidism and ophthalmopathy. RNA transcripts yielded amplified TCR beta CDR3 regions. Initially, a first-round RT-PCR of the TCR CDR3 employed the HTBI primer set. TCRdb analysed the multiplex PCR reads with MiXCR anew, one entry per CDR3 protein. Of approximately 510,000 distinct CDR3 sequences in the sample, around 21% are singletons; the top ten hold around a quarter. The sequencing input was blood. All receptors derive from a man aged 18 to 35 with Graves' hyperthyroidism.

This clonotype was detected many times. An end of the junction differs from the germline gene, which may be a read error. The J gene is TRBJ2-5, the V gene TRBV7-7; weak D call: TRBD1 (6 bases). CDR3 length equals 14 residues. Germline loops: CDR1 SSHAT, CDR2 FNYEAQ (reference sequence). Written as DNA, the CDR3 is TGTGCTAGCAGCTTAGCGCCAGGGGAAGAGACCCAGTACTTC. Translating gives CASSLAPGEETQYF.

This clonotype was counted at least ten times. The V and J genes are TRBV6-1 and TRBJ1-2; D remains unclear. Germline lookup yields CDR1 MNHNS and CDR2 SASEGT. This CDR3 is built from 13 residues. V was pared by 1 base and J by 8 bases, with 11 bases between. CDR3 sequence: CASSEGGRWGYTF. The CDR3 coding sequence is TGTGCCAGCAGTGAAGGGGGTAGGTGGGGCTACACCTTC.

This clonotype was counted many times. The chain employs TRBV7-9 and TRBJ2-2; no definite D call. CDR3 length: 15 residues. The V end was cut by 5 bases, the J end by 1 base, with 11 bases between. Germline CDR1 is SEHNR and CDR2 is FQNEAQ (reference sequence). This CDR3 reads CASSPWLGNTGELFF. In DNA, the CDR3 is TGTGCCAGCAGCCCCTGGCTGGGGAACACCGGGGAGCTGTTTTTT.

By share of the sample, this clonotype is medium-sized. The gene calls are TRBV6-2 or TRBV6-3 and TRBJ1-1; 7 bases align to TRBD1. V lost 2 bases and J lost 5; bases outside the gene matches: 5. The germline CDR1 and CDR2 sequences are MNHEY and SVGEGT. CDR3 length: 14 residues. CDR3 coding DNA: TGTGCCAGCAGTTACACTACAGGGGTTACTGAAGCTTTCTTT. Translation gives CASSYTTGVTEAFF.

At least ten counts were recorded for this clonotype. The V and J genes are TRBV6-1 and TRBJ1-1, with D unresolved. Trimming left V 2 bases short and J 2 bases short, with 12 bases between. The germline gives CDR1 MNHNS, CDR2 SASEGT. CDR3 size: 15 residues. As DNA, the CDR3 is TGTGCCAGCAGTGAATTTGGGAAGACTAACACTGAAGCTTTCTTT. It is translated as CASSEFGKTNTEAFF.

This clonotype was picked up many times. As DNA, the CDR3 is TGTGCCAGCAGCTCGACAGCCCTTAACTATGGCTACACCTTC. This sequence encodes CASSSTALNYGYTF. The genes are TRBV7-9 and TRBJ1-2; tentatively, D is TRBD1 (5 bases). Germline V lookup: CDR1 SEHNR, CDR2 FQNEAQ (reference sequence). V lost 4 bases to trimming and J lost 1 base, with 10 bases between them. The CDR3 extends over 14 amino acids.

This clonotype showed up just a few times. The V gene is TRBV12-5, the J gene TRBJ1-1, with TRBD1 identical over 9 bases. The length of the CDR3 is 20 residues. The junction had 16 bases not matched to a gene; V was cut back by 2 bases and J by 0 bases. Germline loops: CDR1 LGHNT, CDR2 FRNRAP. CDR3 amino acids: CASGLITGGADLSLNTEAFF. DNA for the CDR3: TGTGCTAGTGGTTTGATCACAGGGGGCGCGGATCTCTCCCTGAACACTGAAGCTTTCTTT.

This clonotype appeared many times. This rearrangement joins TRBV2 to TRBJ2-7, with D possibly matching TRBD2 (5 bases). The CDR3 loop spans 14 amino acids. Germline assignment: CDR1 SNHLY and CDR2 FYNNEI. Between the trimmed V and J ends, which lost 8 bases and 7 bases, there was a span of 21 bases. CDR3 nucleotides: TGTGCCAGCGAGGACGAAAGGAGGTTGATGGAGCAGTACTTC. Translated: CASEDERRLMEQYF.

This clonotype was seen a handful of times. V gene TRBV19 combines with J gene TRBJ2-7; TRBD1 aligns across 8 bases. Germline V CDR1 and CDR2: LNHDA, SQIVND (reference sequence). J gave up 0 bases and V 5 bases, and 3 bases lay outside the gene matches. The CDR3 loop spans 14 amino acids. In DNA form, the CDR3 reads TGTGCCAGTAGTGCGACAGGGGTCTCCTACGAGCAGTACTTC. Its protein is CASSATGVSYEQYF.

V is TRBV11-2 and J is TRBJ2-4; D is possibly TRBD1 (5 bases). CDR1 is SGHAT and CDR2 is FQNNGV in the germline V gene. Trimming stripped 1 base from V and 0 bases from J, with 10 bases between. There are 16 residues in the CDR3. CDR3 sequence (DNA): TGTGCCAGCAGCTTAGCAGGGATGGGAGCCAAAAACATTCAGTACTTC. Protein product: CASSLAGMGAKNIQYF.

This clonotype was counted a few times. Possible read error: a much larger clone is one base away. The chain has TRBV12-3 or TRBV12-4 and TRBJ1-5, with D tentatively TRBD1 (6 bases). The CDR3 sequence is 13 residues long. Here the CDR3 DNA reads TGTGCCAGCAGTAAGCAGGGGTATCATCCCCAGCATTTT. Amino acids: CASSKQGYHPQHF.